These T cell receptor beta chains were read from a single sample in a study of long-term antiretroviral therapy in people with HIV. Sequenced by immunoSEQ multiplex PCR; TCRdb stores in-frame clones only, minus some. The sample carries some 29,000 clones, 95% to 98% recorded once. The sequencing used unsorted PBMCs, collected 7.6 years after starting antiretroviral therapy. These receptor sequences come from a man aged 30 to 39 with HIV. Each CDR3 is given with its conserved first and last residue. A D gene is named only where the DNA matches it firmly. Clone size is shown for a subset of rows, as once, few, many or a class of expanded clone.

>TRBV7-3|.|13|.|TRBJ2-2
TGTGCCAGCAGCCGAAGCCACACCGGGGAGCTGTTTTTT
CASSRSHTGELFF
>TRBV7-9|.|10|.|TRBJ1-1
TGTGCCAGCAGCGCCCTCGGGGCTTTCTTT
CASSALGAFF
>TRBV19|TRBD1|16|.|TRBJ2-3
TGTGCCAGTAGAGAGGGACAGGGAGGATTCTCAGATACGCAGTATTTT
CASREGQGGFSDTQYF
>TRBV29-1|.|15|.|TRBJ1-4
TGCAGCGTTGAATTGAGAGGGGCCAGGGGTGAAAAACTGTTTTTT
CSVELRGARGEKLFF
>TRBV7-3|.|14|.|TRBJ2-6
TGTGCCAGCAGCTCGCTGGCTGGGGCCAACGTCCTGACTTTC
CASSSLAGANVLTF
>TRBV10-3|.|11|.|TRBJ2-3
TGTGCCATCAGTGAGTCGTTTGCGCAGTATTTT
CAISESFAQYF
>TRBV19|TRBD1|14|.|TRBJ1-2
TGTGCCAGTAGTATAGATGACAGGGTCGGTGGCTACACCTTC
CASSIDDRVGGYTF
>TRBV7-2|.|14|.|TRBJ2-5
TGTGCCAGCAGCTCCGGGGTCTACCAAGAGACCCAGTACTTC
CASSSGVYQETQYF
>TRBV6-5|TRBD2|14|.|TRBJ2-1
TGTGCCAGCTCCGTCGCGGGGGGGCCTGGTGAGCAGTTCTTC
CASSVAGGPGEQFF
>TRBV7-9|TRBD2|15|.|TRBJ2-3
TGTGCCAGCAGCCCGGCCGGGACTAACACAGATACGCAGTATTTT
CASSPAGTNTDTQYF
>TRBV7-8|TRBD1|15|.|TRBJ1-6
TGTGCCAGCAGCCCAAAGGGACAGGGCAATTCACCCCTCCACTTT
CASSPKGQGNSPLHF
>TRBV27|TRBD1|17|.|TRBJ1-5
TGTGCCAGCAGTAAAGGACAGGGAGGTACGAGAATGCAGCCCCAGCATTTT
CASSKGQGGTRMQPQHF
>TRBV13|TRBD1|14|.|TRBJ1-6
TGTGCCAGCAGCTTGGGACAGGGACTTTCACCCCTCCACTTT
CASSLGQGLSPLHF
>TRBV5-4|.|17|.|TRBJ2-1
TGTGCCAGCAGCTCCCCAGGGGGGCTCGGACTATACAATGAGCAGTTCTTC
CASSSPGGLGLYNEQFF
>TRBV9|TRBD1|16|.|TRBJ2-3
TGTGCCAGCAGCCCAGGGACAGGGGGTTATACAGATACGCAGTATTTT
CASSPGTGGYTDTQYF
>TRBV30|.|13|few|TRBJ2-1
TGTGCCTGGGAACTTCCGGGGCTGAATGAGCAGTTCTTC
CAWELPGLNEQFF
>TRBV10-2|TRBD1|13|.|TRBJ2-7
TGCGCCAGCAGGGTGGACAGGGCCTACGAGCAGTACTTC
CASRVDRAYEQYF
>TRBV28|.|17|.|TRBJ1-2
TGTGCCAGCAGTTTAGGCGTAGTCCTTCCCTTAGGGGGAGGCTACACCTTC
CASSLGVVLPLGGGYTF
>TRBV6-5|TRBD2|14|.|TRBJ2-7
TGTGCCAGCAGCCCCTCGGGAGGCTCCTACGAGCAGTACTTC
CASSPSGGSYEQYF
>TRBV9|.|13|.|TRBJ2-1
TGTGCCAGCAGCGCCCCCCCCGGGAATGAGCAGTTCTTC
CASSAPPGNEQFF
>TRBV7-8|.|13|.|TRBJ1-5
TGTGCCAGCAGCTTATATAGGGGGCAGCCCCAGCATTTT
CASSLYRGQPQHF
>TRBV7-8|.|15|.|TRBJ2-7
TGTGCCAGCAGCTTAGTTCAGGGCCCCACCTGGGAGCAGTACTTC
CASSLVQGPTWEQYF
>TRBV2|.|13|.|TRBJ2-7
TGTGCCAGCGGGGGGCAGGCTGAAACCGAGCAGTACTTC
CASGGQAETEQYF
>TRBV5-1|TRBD2|18|once|TRBJ2-3
TGCGCCAGCAGCTTGGATATAGCGGGAGGGACCTTCGGGGATACGCAGTATTTT
CASSLDIAGGTFGDTQYF
>TRBV5-6|.|15|.|TRBJ2-2
TGTGCCAGCAGCTTTGGTAGGGCGAACACCGGGGAGCTGTTTTTT
CASSFGRANTGELFF
>TRBV9|.|14|.|TRBJ1-4
TGTGCCAGCAGCGTAGCCGGGAGTAATGAAAAACTGTTTTTT
CASSVAGSNEKLFF
>TRBV19|TRBD2|14|.|TRBJ2-3
TGTGCCAGTAGTATGGCGGGGGGGCCGGATACGCAGTATTTT
CASSMAGGPDTQYF
>TRBV5-4|.|13|.|TRBJ2-2
TGTGCCAGCAGCTTGGGCCCGATGGGGGAGCTGTTTTTT
CASSLGPMGELFF
>TRBV19|.|14|.|TRBJ1-1
TGTGCCAGTAAGTACGGGCAGGCGAACACTGAAGCTTTCTTT
CASKYGQANTEAFF
>TRBV5-4|TRBD2|13|.|TRBJ2-3
TGTGCCAGCAGGGGGGGGGATGGAGATACGCAGTATTTT
CASRGGDGDTQYF
>TRBV30|.|16|.|TRBJ2-7
TGTGCCTGGAGAAGGGGGGGGACCCAAAGCTCCTACGAGCAGTACTTC
CAWRRGGTQSSYEQYF
>TRBV7-2|.|15|.|TRBJ1-2
TGTGCCAGCAGCTTAGCGGGTTCCGAAAACTATGGCTACACCTTC
CASSLAGSENYGYTF
>TRBV4-3|.|13|.|TRBJ1-4
TGCGCCAGCAGTTGGGGTGGGAGTGAAAAACTGTTTTTT
CASSWGGSEKLFF
>TRBV7-2|.|13|.|TRBJ2-3
TGTGCCAGCAGTCTTCTGTACAGGGATACGCAGTATTTT
CASSLLYRDTQYF
>TRBV19|.|14|.|TRBJ1-1
TGTGCCAGTAGTATTGGGGGGCGAGGGACTGAAGCTTTCTTT
CASSIGGRGTEAFF
>TRBV5-4|.|14|.|TRBJ2-7
TGTGCCAGCAGTCCAACTAGCAGGTATACCGAGCAGTACTTC
CASSPTSRYTEQYF
>TRBV2|TRBD2|16|.|TRBJ2-3
TGTGCCAGCAGTCCTTATAGCGGGATTAGCACAGATACGCAGTATTTT
CASSPYSGISTDTQYF
>TRBV6-5|.|11|.|TRBJ2-7
TGTGCCAGCAGCCAACGAGGGGAGCAGTACTTC
CASSQRGEQYF
>TRBV2|.|14|.|TRBJ2-2
TGTGCCAGCAAGCTAGGATTGAACACCGGGGAGCTGTTTTTT
CASKLGLNTGELFF
>TRBV9|.|14|.|TRBJ2-1
TGTGCCAGCAGCCTAGGATTAGGGCACGATGAGCAGTTCTTC
CASSLGLGHDEQFF
>TRBV25-1|.|14|.|TRBJ2-7
TGTGCCAGCAGTGCCGCCGGGTCCTCCTACGAGCAGTACTTC
CASSAAGSSYEQYF
>TRBV7-6|.|13|.|TRBJ2-5
TGTGCCAGCAGCTTAGGGCATCAAGAGACCCAGTACTTC
CASSLGHQETQYF
>TRBV7-9|TRBD1|15|.|TRBJ2-2
TGTGCCAGCAGCTGGACAGGGGGCGACACCGGGGAGCTGTTTTTT
CASSWTGGDTGELFF
>TRBV9|.|17|.|TRBJ2-1
TGTGCCAGCAGCCGGGGGGCGGGGGCCAGGAGATACAATGAGCAGTTCTTC
CASSRGAGARRYNEQFF
>TRBV6-6|TRBD1|13|.|TRBJ1-2
TGTGCCAGTTCGACAGGGGCCAACTATGGCTACACCTTC
CASSTGANYGYTF
>TRBV11-1|.|15|once|TRBJ2-3
TGTGCCAGCAGCTCGGCAGACCCCACGACAGATACGCAGTATTTT
CASSSADPTTDTQYF
>TRBV7-2|.|14|.|TRBJ2-7
TGTGCCAGCAGCTTAGTTCCAGGGGTAGGCGAGCAGTACTTC
CASSLVPGVGEQYF
>TRBV11-2|TRBD1|14|.|TRBJ2-1
TGTGCCAGTGGGTCGGACAGGGCCTACAATGAGCAGTTCTTC
CASGSDRAYNEQFF
>TRBV7-7|TRBD1|13|.|TRBJ2-5
TGTGCTAGCGGAATATGGACAGGGGAGACCCAGTACTTC
CASGIWTGETQYF
>TRBV5-1|.|14|once|TRBJ1-1
TGCGCCAGCAGCTTACCCCCGTCGAACACTGAAGCTTTCTTT
CASSLPPSNTEAFF
>TRBV10-3|TRBD1|13|.|TRBJ1-1
TGTGCCATCAGGATGACAGGGGTCACTGAAGCTTTCTTT
CAIRMTGVTEAFF
>TRBV4-3|.|13|.|TRBJ2-1
TGCGCCAGCAGCCGCGGGACTTTCAATGAGCAGTTCTTC
CASSRGTFNEQFF
>TRBV7-2|TRBD2|16|.|TRBJ2-3
TGTGCCAGCAGCCCCAAGCAGCGGGGGGGCACAGATACGCAGTATTTT
CASSPKQRGGTDTQYF
>TRBV4-1|.|14|.|TRBJ2-7
TGCGCCAGCAGCCTTTGGGGGCAGAACTACGAGCAGTACTTC
CASSLWGQNYEQYF
>TRBV2|.|14|.|TRBJ1-5
TGTGCCAGCAGCTTACAGGGTAACAATCAGCCCCAGCATTTT
CASSLQGNNQPQHF
>TRBV10-3|.|13|.|TRBJ2-1
TGTGCCATCCTATCCGAAATAAACAATGAGCAGTTCTTC
CAILSEINNEQFF
>TRBV4-2|TRBD2|13|.|TRBJ2-3
TGTGCCAGCAGCCAAGTAGCGGGGGGTACGCAGTATTTT
CASSQVAGGTQYF